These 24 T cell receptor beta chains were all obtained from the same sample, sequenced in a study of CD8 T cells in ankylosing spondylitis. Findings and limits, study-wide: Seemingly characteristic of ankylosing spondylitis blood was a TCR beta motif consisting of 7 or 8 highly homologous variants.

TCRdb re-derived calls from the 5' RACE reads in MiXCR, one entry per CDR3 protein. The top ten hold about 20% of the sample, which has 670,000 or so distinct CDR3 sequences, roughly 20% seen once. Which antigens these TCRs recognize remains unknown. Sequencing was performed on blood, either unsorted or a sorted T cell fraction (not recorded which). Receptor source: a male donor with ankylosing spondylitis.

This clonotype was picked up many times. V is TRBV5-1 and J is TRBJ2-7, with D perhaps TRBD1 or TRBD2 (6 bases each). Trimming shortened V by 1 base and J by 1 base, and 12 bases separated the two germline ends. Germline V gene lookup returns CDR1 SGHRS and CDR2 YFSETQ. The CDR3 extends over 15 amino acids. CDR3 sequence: CASSLRGDTSYEQYF. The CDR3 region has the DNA TGCGCCAGCAGCTTGAGGGGGGACACTTCCTACGAGCAGTACTTC.

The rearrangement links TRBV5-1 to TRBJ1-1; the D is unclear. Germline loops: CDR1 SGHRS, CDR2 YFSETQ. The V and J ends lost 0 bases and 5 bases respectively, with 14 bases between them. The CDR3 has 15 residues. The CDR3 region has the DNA TGCGCCAGCAGCTTGGGAGCCAGCCTGGGAACTGAAGCTTTCTTT. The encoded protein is CASSLGASLGTEAFF.

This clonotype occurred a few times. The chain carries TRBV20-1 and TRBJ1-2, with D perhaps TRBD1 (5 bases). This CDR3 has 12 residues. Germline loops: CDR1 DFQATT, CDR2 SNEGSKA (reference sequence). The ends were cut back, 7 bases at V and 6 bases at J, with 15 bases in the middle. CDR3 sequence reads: CSGRGYGHGYTF. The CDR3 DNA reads TGCAGTGGGAGGGGTTATGGACATGGCTACACCTTC.

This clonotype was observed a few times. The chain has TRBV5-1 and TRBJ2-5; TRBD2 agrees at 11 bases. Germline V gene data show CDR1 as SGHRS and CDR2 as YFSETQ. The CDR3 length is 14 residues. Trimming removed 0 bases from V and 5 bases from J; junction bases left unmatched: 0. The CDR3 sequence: CASSLGTSGETQYF. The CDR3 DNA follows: TGCGCCAGCAGCTTGGGGACTAGCGGGGAGACCCAGTACTTC.

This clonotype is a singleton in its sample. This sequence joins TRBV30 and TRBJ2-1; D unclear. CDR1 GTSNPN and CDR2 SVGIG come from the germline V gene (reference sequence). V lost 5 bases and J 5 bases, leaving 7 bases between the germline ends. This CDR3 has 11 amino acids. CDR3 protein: CAWDLDNEQFF. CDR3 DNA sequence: TGTGCCTGGGATCTAGACAATGAGCAGTTCTTC.

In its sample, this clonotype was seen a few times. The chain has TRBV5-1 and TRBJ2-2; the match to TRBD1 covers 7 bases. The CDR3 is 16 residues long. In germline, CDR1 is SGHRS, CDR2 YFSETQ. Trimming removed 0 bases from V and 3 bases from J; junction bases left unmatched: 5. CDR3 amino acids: CASSLEGQWDTGELFF. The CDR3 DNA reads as TGCGCCAGCAGCTTGGAGGGACAGTGGGACACCGGGGAGCTGTTTTTT.

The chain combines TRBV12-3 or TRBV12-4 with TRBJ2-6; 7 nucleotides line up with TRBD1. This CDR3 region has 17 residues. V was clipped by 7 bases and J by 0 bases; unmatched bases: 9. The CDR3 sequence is CASTGQETFSGANVLTF. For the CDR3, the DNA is TGTGCCAGCACCGGACAGGAGACCTTCTCTGGGGCCAACGTCCTGACTTTC.

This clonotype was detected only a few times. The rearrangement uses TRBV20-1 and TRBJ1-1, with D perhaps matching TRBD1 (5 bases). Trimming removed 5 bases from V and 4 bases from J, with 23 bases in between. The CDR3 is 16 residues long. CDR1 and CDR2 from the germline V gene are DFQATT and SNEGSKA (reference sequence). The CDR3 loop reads CSAPQNRGYRGTEAFF. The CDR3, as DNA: TGCAGTGCTCCACAAAACCGGGGCTACCGGGGCACTGAAGCTTTCTTT.

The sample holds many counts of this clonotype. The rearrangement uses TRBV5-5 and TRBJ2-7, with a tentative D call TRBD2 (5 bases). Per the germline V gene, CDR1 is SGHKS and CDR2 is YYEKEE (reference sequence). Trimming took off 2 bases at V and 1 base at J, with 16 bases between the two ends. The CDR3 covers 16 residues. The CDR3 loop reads CASSFSYSPGSYEQYF. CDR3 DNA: TGTGCCAGCAGCTTCTCGTACAGCCCGGGGTCCTACGAGCAGTACTTC.

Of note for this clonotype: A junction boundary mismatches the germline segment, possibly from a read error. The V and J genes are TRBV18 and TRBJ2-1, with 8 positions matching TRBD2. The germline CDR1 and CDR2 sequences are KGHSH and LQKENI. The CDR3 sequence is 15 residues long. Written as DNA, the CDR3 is TGTGCCACCTCAGGGGCTACTAGCGGCGCCAATGAGCAGTTCTTC. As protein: CATSGATSGANEQFF.

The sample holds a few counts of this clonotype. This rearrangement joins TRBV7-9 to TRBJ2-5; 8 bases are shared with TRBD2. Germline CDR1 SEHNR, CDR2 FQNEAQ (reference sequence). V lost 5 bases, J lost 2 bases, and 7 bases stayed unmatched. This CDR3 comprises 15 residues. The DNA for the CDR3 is TGTGCCAGCAGCCTCGGACTAGCCCTACAAGAGACCCAGTACTTC. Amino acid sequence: CASSLGLALQETQYF.

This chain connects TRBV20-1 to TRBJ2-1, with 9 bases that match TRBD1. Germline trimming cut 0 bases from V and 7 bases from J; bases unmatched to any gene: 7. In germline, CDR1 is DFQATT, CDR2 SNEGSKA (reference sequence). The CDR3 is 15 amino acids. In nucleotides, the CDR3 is TGCAGTGCTAGAGACGGGGACAGGGTTATAAATGAGCAGTTCTTC. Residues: CSARDGDRVINEQFF.

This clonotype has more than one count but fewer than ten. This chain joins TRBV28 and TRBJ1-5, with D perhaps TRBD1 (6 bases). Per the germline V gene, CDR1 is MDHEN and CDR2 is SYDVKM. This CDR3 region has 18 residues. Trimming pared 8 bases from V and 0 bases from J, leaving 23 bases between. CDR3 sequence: CASVSPRTPGASNQPQHF. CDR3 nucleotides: TGTGCCAGCGTTTCCCCCCGTACCCCAGGGGCTAGCAATCAGCCCCAGCATTTT.

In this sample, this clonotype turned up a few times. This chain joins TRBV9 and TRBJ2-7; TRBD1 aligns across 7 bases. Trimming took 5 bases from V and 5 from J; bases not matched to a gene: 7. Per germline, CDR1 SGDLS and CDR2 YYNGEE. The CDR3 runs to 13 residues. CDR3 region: CASRETGMDEQYF. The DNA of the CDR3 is TGTGCCAGCAGGGAGACAGGGATGGACGAGCAGTACTTC.

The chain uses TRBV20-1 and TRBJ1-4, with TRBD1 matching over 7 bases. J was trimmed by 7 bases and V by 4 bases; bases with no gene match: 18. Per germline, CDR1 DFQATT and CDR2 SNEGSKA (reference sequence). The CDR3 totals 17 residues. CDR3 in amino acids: CSAKVGGHLLRGEKLFF. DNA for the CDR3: TGCAGTGCTAAAGTAGGGGGCCACCTGCTCCGGGGTGAAAAACTGTTTTTT.

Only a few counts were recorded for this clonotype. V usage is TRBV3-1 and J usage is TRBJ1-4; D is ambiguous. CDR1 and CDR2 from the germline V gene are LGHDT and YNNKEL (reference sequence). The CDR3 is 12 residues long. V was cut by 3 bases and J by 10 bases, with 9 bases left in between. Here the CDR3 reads CASSHPLGKLFF. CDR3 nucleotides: TGTGCCAGCAGCCACCCGTTGGGAAAACTGTTTTTT.

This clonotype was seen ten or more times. The CDR3 sequence is CASSWRGGDTEAFF. CDR3 bases: TGTGCCAGCAGTTGGCGCGGGGGGGACACTGAAGCTTTCTTT. The chain joins TRBV12-3 or TRBV12-4 to TRBJ1-1; a possible D gene is TRBD1 (5 bases). The CDR3 runs 14 residues. Trimming removed 4 bases at V and 3 bases at J, with 12 bases between.

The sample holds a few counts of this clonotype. The DNA of the CDR3 is TGCAGTGCCCGCGAGGATTGGAGCACTGAAGCTTTCTTT. This gives the protein CSAREDWSTEAFF. The genes are TRBV20-1 and TRBJ1-1; no definite D call. With 6 bases removed from V and 4 bases from J, the gap between germline ends came to 15 bases. The germline V gene has CDR1 DFQATT and CDR2 SNEGSKA (reference sequence). This CDR3 contains 13 residues.

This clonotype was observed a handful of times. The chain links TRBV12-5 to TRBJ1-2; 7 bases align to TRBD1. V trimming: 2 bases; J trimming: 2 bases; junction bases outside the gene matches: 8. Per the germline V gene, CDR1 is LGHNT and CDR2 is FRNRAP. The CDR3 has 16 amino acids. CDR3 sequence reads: CASGLFPSGQNYGYTF. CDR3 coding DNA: TGTGCTAGTGGTTTGTTCCCCTCGGGACAGAACTATGGCTACACCTTC.

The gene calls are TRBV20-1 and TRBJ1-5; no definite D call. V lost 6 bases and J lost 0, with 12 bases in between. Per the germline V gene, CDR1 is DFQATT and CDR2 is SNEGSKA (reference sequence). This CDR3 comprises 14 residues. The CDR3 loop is CSAREGYSNQPQHF. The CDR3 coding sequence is TGCAGTGCCCGGGAAGGATATAGCAATCAGCCCCAGCATTTT.

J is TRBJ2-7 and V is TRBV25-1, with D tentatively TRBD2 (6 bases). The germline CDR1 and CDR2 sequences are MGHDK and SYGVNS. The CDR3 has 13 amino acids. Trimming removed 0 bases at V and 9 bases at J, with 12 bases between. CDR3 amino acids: CASSEYDSGGQYF. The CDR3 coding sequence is TGTGCCAGCAGTGAATATGACTCCGGGGGGCAGTACTTC.

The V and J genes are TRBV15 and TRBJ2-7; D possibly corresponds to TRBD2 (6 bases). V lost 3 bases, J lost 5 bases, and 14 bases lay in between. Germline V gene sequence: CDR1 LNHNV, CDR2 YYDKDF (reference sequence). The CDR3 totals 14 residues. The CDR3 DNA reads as TGTGCCACCAGCAGTGGAGGGCCTGGTCACGAGCAGTACTTC. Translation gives CATSSGGPGHEQYF. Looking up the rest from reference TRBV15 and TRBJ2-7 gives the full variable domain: DAMVIQNPRYQVTQFGKPVTLSCSQTLNHNVMYWYQQKSSQAPKLLFHYYDKDFNNEADTPDNFQSRRPNTSFCFLDIRSPGLGDTAMYLCATSSGGPGHEQYFGPGTRLTVT.

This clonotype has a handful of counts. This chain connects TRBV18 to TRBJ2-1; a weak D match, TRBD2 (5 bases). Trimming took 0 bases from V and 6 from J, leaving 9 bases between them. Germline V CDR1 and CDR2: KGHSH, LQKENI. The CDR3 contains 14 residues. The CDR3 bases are TGTGCCAGCTCACCACCGGACTTTCTCAATGAGCAGTTCTTC. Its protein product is CASSPPDFLNEQFF.

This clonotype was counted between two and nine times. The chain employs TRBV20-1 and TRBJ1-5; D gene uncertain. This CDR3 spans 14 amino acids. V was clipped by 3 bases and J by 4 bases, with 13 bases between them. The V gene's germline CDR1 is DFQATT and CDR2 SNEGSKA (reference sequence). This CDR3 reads CSAREGSGNQPQHF. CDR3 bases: TGCAGTGCTAGGGAAGGATCGGGAAATCAGCCCCAGCATTTT.